A single sample is the source of the 2 T cell receptor beta chains below, sequenced in a study of early T cells in non-severe SARS-CoV-2 infection. One entry per CDR3 protein results from TCRdb running MiXCR on the 5' RACE reads. The table lists tens of thousands of distinct CDR3 sequences, roughly 15% of them singletons. The sequenced sample was whole blood, obtained at baseline. The receptors here all came from an adult who was a healthcare worker with PCR-confirmed SARS-CoV-2 infection or an uninfected control (not recorded which).

The genes are TRBV28 and TRBJ2-1; TRBD2 matches 10 bases. The CDR3 loop spans 21 amino acids. V shed 3 bases, J shed 1 base, and the junction held 18 bases outside the gene matches. Per the germline V gene, CDR1 is MDHEN and CDR2 is SYDVKM. CDR3 sequence (DNA): TGTGCCAGCAGTTTTCCCCCCCTAGCGGGAGAGATTGCCGGGTCCTACAATGAGCAGTTCTTC. Translated, it gives CASSFPPLAGEIAGSYNEQFF.

The J gene is TRBJ1-1, the V gene TRBV27, with D maybe TRBD1 (5 bases). This CDR3 is built from 14 residues. In germline, CDR1 is MNHEY, CDR2 SMNVEV (reference sequence). Trimming took off 0 bases at V and 3 bases at J, with 8 bases between the two ends. In DNA form, the CDR3 reads TGTGCCAGCAGTTTATCGTGGGGGTACACTGAAGCTTTCTTT. Its translation is CASSLSWGYTEAFF.